The 31 T cell receptor beta chains below come from one sample, sequenced in a study of blood T cells in healthy people across ages. Sample-barcoded 5' priming and a J-beta primer mix drove a second PCR of about 7 to 12 cycles. TCRdb re-called the 5' RACE reads through MiXCR, storing one row per CDR3 protein. The sample holds some 670,000 distinct CDR3 sequences, 40% to 65% seen once. Sequences were obtained from blood. The receptors were gathered from a woman aged 80 or over in good health.

The J gene is TRBJ1-3, the V gene TRBV10-3; unclear D gene. Per the germline V gene, CDR1 is ENHRY and CDR2 is SYGVKD. The CDR3 is made up of 14 amino acids. V was shortened by 3 bases and J by 0 bases, with 6 bases between the two germline ends. The CDR3 DNA follows: TGTGCCATCAGTGAAACCCTCTCTGGAAACACCATATATTTT. Translating gives CAISETLSGNTIYF.

This chain connects TRBV10-3 to TRBJ2-7, with D perhaps TRBD2 (6 bases). The germline V and J ends were trimmed by 2 bases and 6 bases, with 11 bases remaining between them. There are 13 residues in the CDR3. Germline lookup yields CDR1 ENHRY and CDR2 SYGVKD. DNA of the CDR3: TGTGCCATCAGTGAGGGGAGGACTATCGAGCAGTACTTC. This sequence encodes CAISEGRTIEQYF.

This clonotype was counted a single time. Possible read error: a much larger clone is one base away. This sequence joins TRBV20-1 and TRBJ2-3; tentatively, D is TRBD1 or TRBD2 (5 bases each). In germline, CDR1 is DFQATT, CDR2 SNEGSKA (reference sequence). CDR3 length equals 14 residues. In nucleotides, the CDR3 is TGCAGTGCTCCCGGGACGAGCTCCACAGATACGCGGTATTTT. Protein: CSAPGTSSTDTRYF.

The chain employs TRBV27 and TRBJ1-2; TRBD1 might be the D (6 bases). Germline V CDR1 and CDR2: MNHEY, SMNVEV (reference sequence). V was shortened by 3 bases and J by 8 bases, with 16 bases between the two germline ends. This CDR3 has 14 amino acids. The CDR3 is CASSLGSTGSGYTF. The CDR3, as DNA: TGTGCCAGCAGTTTGGGTTCGACAGGCTCCGGCTACACCTTC.

This clonotype was observed many times. The chain uses TRBV7-9 and TRBJ2-3; TRBD2 matches at 13 bases. Germline V gene lookup returns CDR1 SEHNR and CDR2 FQNEAQ (reference sequence). Trimming took 5 bases from V and 2 from J; bases not matched to a gene: 13. The CDR3 covers 19 residues. The CDR3: CASSEAIIGTSGATDTQYF. In nucleotides, the CDR3 is TGTGCCAGCAGCGAAGCTATCATAGGGACTAGCGGGGCCACAGATACGCAGTATTTT.

This chain connects TRBV27 to TRBJ2-3; tentative D call: TRBD2 (6 bases). V shed 3 bases and J shed 5 bases, with 12 bases lying between them. The CDR3 spans 14 residues. The V gene's germline CDR1 is MNHEY and CDR2 SMNVEV (reference sequence). CDR3 amino acids: CASSLLGGKDTQYF. The DNA of the CDR3 is TGTGCCAGCAGTTTGTTGGGGGGTAAAGATACGCAGTATTTT.

This clonotype has only one observation. The rearrangement uses TRBV3-1 and TRBJ2-5, with D tentatively TRBD2 (6 bases). Germline lookup yields CDR1 LGHDT and CDR2 YNNKEL (reference sequence). Trimming shortened V by 6 bases and J by 1 base, and 15 bases separated the two germline ends. The CDR3 totals 15 residues. Written as DNA, the CDR3 is TGTGCCAGCAGGGGGGGTTGGGGACTCCAAGAGACCCAGTACTTC. This sequence encodes CASRGGWGLQETQYF.

The table lists this clonotype with many counts. The chain is built from TRBV6-5 and TRBJ1-5; no clear D gene. CDR1 and CDR2 (germline): MNHEY, SVGAGI. V shed 2 bases and J shed 4 bases, with 6 bases lying between them. The CDR3 sequence is 13 residues long. The CDR3 DNA sequence: TGTGCCAGCAGTTACGGGCTAAATCAGCCCCAGCATTTT. It translates to CASSYGLNQPQHF.

In this sample, this clonotype turned up a few times. The rearrangement uses TRBV20-1 and TRBJ1-1; no definite D call. The length of the CDR3 is 13 residues. V gave up 3 bases and J gave up 1 base, with 9 bases separating them. Germline V gene lookup returns CDR1 DFQATT and CDR2 SNEGSKA (reference sequence). The CDR3 DNA reads as TGCAGTGCTAGTCAAACAAGGAACACTGAAGCTTTCTTT. Translated: CSASQTRNTEAFF.

This clonotype was seen at least ten times. The rearrangement uses TRBV20-1 and TRBJ1-6; the match to TRBD1 covers 7 bases. The germline CDR1 and CDR2 sequences are DFQATT and SNEGSKA (reference sequence). This CDR3 spans 14 amino acids. Unmatched junction bases numbered 9, after V lost 5 bases and J lost 8 bases. The chain's CDR3 is CSAATDRVDSPLHF. The CDR3 DNA reads as TGCAGTGCTGCAACAGACAGGGTAGATTCACCCCTCCACTTT.

The chain combines TRBV4-1 with TRBJ2-7; possible D gene TRBD2, 6 bases. Per the germline V gene, CDR1 is MGHRA and CDR2 is YSYEKL. V lost 1 base, J lost 3 bases, and 13 bases lay in between. The CDR3 covers 15 residues. This chain's CDR3 is CASSQVLGTDYEQYF. The CDR3 DNA is TGCGCCAGCAGCCAAGTATTGGGGACTGACTACGAGCAGTACTTC.

Many counts were recorded for this clonotype. In DNA, the CDR3 is TGTGCCAGCAGTTTAGGAGCGGGATGGGAGACCCAGTACTTC. Its translation is CASSLGAGWETQYF. The gene calls are TRBV12-3 or TRBV12-4 and TRBJ2-5; 7 nucleotides line up with TRBD2. This CDR3 spans 14 amino acids. V shed 1 base, J shed 5 bases, and the junction held 4 bases outside the gene matches.

This clonotype was recorded a few times. This rearrangement joins TRBV21-1 to TRBJ2-7; TRBD2 is the table's D call, not checked against the DNA. TRBV21-1 counts as a pseudogene. The CDR3 spans 17 residues. CDR3 nucleotide sequence: TGTGCCAGCAGCGCGGGTAGGTTCGACACACCATCCTACGAGCAGTACTTC. It yields the protein CASSAGRFDTPSYEQYF.

CDR3 protein: CSAQNPGGTDTQYF. In nucleotides, the CDR3 is TGCAGTGCGCAAAACCCTGGAGGCACAGATACGCAGTATTTT. The chain links TRBV20-1 to TRBJ2-3; D remains ambiguous. The germline V and J ends were trimmed by 6 bases and 1 base, with 14 bases remaining between them. The CDR3 totals 14 residues. The V gene's germline CDR1 is DFQATT and CDR2 SNEGSKA (reference sequence).

V gene TRBV7-9 combines with J gene TRBJ2-1; 11 bases align to TRBD2. This CDR3 spans 16 amino acids. The V and J ends lost 4 bases and 4 bases, in that order; junction bases with no gene match: 6. Germline CDR1 SEHNR, CDR2 FQNEAQ (reference sequence). CDR3 loop: CASSYGTSGGYNEQFF. DNA of the CDR3: TGTGCCAGCAGCTATGGGACTAGCGGAGGATACAATGAGCAGTTCTTC.

This sequence joins TRBV5-1 and TRBJ2-2, with D hard to call. The CDR3 spans 15 residues. The V end lost 0 bases, the J end lost 2 bases, and 8 bases lay between the germline ends. CDR1 is SGHRS and CDR2 is YFSETQ in the germline V gene. The CDR3 spells CASSLGPPNTGELFF. CDR3 bases: TGCGCCAGCAGCTTGGGCCCTCCCAACACCGGGGAGCTGTTTTTT.

This chain joins TRBV7-3 and TRBJ2-1, with D tentatively TRBD2 (6 bases). Germline lookup yields CDR1 SGHTA and CDR2 FQGTGA. CDR3 length: 13 amino acids. V gave up 1 base and J gave up 13 bases, with 14 bases separating them. In DNA, the CDR3 is TGTGCCAGCAGCTTAATCGGGACTGGGACCCAGTTCTTC. Its translation: CASSLIGTGTQFF.

This clonotype was seen only a few times. At one end, the junction sequence differs from germline, possibly due to a read error. This chain's CDR3 is CASSLEGGSGKSSYEQYF. The CDR3, as DNA: TGTGCCAGCAGCTTGGAAGGGGGGTCAGGGAAAAGCTCCTACGAGCAGTACTTC. J is TRBJ2-7 and V is TRBV5-1; D possibly uses TRBD1 or TRBD2 (6 bases each). The germline V gene has CDR1 SGHRS and CDR2 YFSETQ. The CDR3 is made up of 18 amino acids.

This clonotype was seen more than once but under ten times. A much more abundant neighbour one base away suggests this may be a read error. This chain links TRBV20-1 with TRBJ1-1; D is unresolved. The V and J ends lost 8 bases and 1 base respectively, with 11 bases between them. This CDR3 is 12 amino acids long. Germline-derived CDR1 and CDR2 are DFQATT and SNEGSKA (reference sequence). The CDR3 DNA is TGCAGTCTATGTGGGCCGAACACTGAAGCTTTCTTT. This translates into CSLCGPNTEAFF.

V gene TRBV7-3 combines with J gene TRBJ1-2; tentative D call: TRBD1 (5 bases). Germline V CDR1 and CDR2: SGHTA, FQGTGA. V gave up 2 bases and J gave up 4 bases, with 11 bases separating them. The CDR3 has 14 residues. The CDR3 loop is CASSLAQGGYGYTF. DNA of the CDR3: TGTGCCAGCAGCTTAGCCCAGGGCGGCTATGGCTACACCTTC.

Comment on this clonotype: A much bigger clone sits one base away, suggesting this may be a read error. The V gene is TRBV3-1, the J gene TRBJ2-1, with 8 bases aligning to TRBD1. The CDR3 totals 19 residues. Germline V gene data show CDR1 as LGHDT and CDR2 as YNNKEL (reference sequence). The V segment lost 4 bases and the J segment 4 bases; nucleotides outside the gene matches: 18. CDR3 nucleotide sequence: TGTGCCAGCAGCCCTAGGCAGGGGGCTTGGATTAGCGGTTACAATGAGCAGTTCTTC. It encodes CASSPRQGAWISGYNEQFF.

The J gene is TRBJ2-7, the V gene TRBV20-1; 9 nucleotides match TRBD2. This CDR3 spans 14 amino acids. V trimming: 6 bases; J trimming: 4 bases; junction bases outside the gene matches: 10. Germline V gene sequence: CDR1 DFQATT, CDR2 SNEGSKA (reference sequence). The CDR3 coding sequence is TGCAGTGCAGCCTTTGTAGCGGGAGATTACGAGCAGTACTTC. This codes for CSAAFVAGDYEQYF.

This clonotype was counted a single time. The CDR3 loop reads CSVGTVYGRYF. In DNA form, the CDR3 reads TGCAGCGTTGGCACTGTGTACGGGCGGTACTTC. This chain connects TRBV29-1 to TRBJ2-7; D uncertain. V was trimmed by 4 bases and J by 12 bases, leaving 16 bases between them. The length of the CDR3 is 11 residues. The germline gives CDR1 SQVTM, CDR2 ANQGSEA.

This clonotype was seen more than once but under ten times. J is TRBJ1-2 and V is TRBV6-5; 8 bases agree with TRBD1. The V gene end was trimmed by 5 bases and the J gene end by 4 bases; junction bases not matched to a gene: 6. Germline CDR1 reads MNHEY; CDR2 reads SVGAGI. The CDR3 has 14 amino acids. DNA for the CDR3: TGTGCCAGCAGTAAATCAGGGGGCACCTATGGCTACACCTTC. Its protein is CASSKSGGTYGYTF.

The chain has TRBV6-5 and TRBJ2-1; possible D gene TRBD1, 5 bases. Germline V gives CDR1 MNHEY, CDR2 SVGAGI. CDR3 length: 14 residues. V was cut by 5 bases and J by 2 bases, with 10 bases left in between. The CDR3, as DNA: TGTGCCAGCAGTAGACAGAGTCCCTACAATGAGCAGTTCTTC. Its protein is CASSRQSPYNEQFF.

V usage is TRBV7-3 and J usage is TRBJ2-3, with a weak D call TRBD1 (5 bases). CDR1 is SGHTA, CDR2 FQGTGA, per germline. The CDR3 has 15 amino acids. Trimming removed 5 bases at V and 0 bases at J, with 12 bases between. CDR3 sequence: CASSLGRSSTDTQYF. The CDR3 DNA sequence: TGTGCCAGCAGCCTGGGGCGGAGTAGCACAGATACGCAGTATTTT.

In the case of this clonotype: A read error may explain this, as a much larger clone is one base away. V is TRBV29-1 and J is TRBJ2-4; D remains unclear. The V end was cut by 6 bases, the J end by 2 bases, with 14 bases between. The germline CDR1 and CDR2 sequences are SQVTM and ANQGSEA. CDR3 length equals 14 residues. CDR3 DNA sequence: TGCAGCGTGTATGGGGTTTTGTCCAAAAACATTCAGTACTTC. As protein: CSVYGVLSKNIQYF.

This clonotype was found many times. The rearrangement links TRBV14 to TRBJ2-1; the D gene is possibly TRBD2 (6 bases). CDR1 is SGHDN and CDR2 is FVKESK in the germline V gene. The CDR3 is 17 residues long. Trimming removed 4 bases from V and 2 bases from J, with 18 bases in between. CDR3 DNA sequence: TGTGCCAGCAGCCGGAGCCCGCGGGACTCACCCTACAATGAGCAGTTCTTC. Translation gives CASSRSPRDSPYNEQFF.

In its sample, this clonotype was seen a few times. At one of its ends the junction is not consistent with the germline gene, which may arise from a read error. CDR3 in amino acids: CRVVRAAGEQYF. CDR3 sequence (DNA): TGCCGCGTTGTCAGGGCGGCCGGCGAGCAGTACTTC. The V gene is TRBV29-1, the J gene TRBJ2-7; tentatively, D is TRBD1 (5 bases). The CDR3 runs 12 residues. The germline V gene has CDR1 SQVTM and CDR2 ANQGSEA.

The chain is built from TRBV3-1 and TRBJ1-1; D possibly corresponds to TRBD1 (5 bases). The CDR3 is 15 residues long. Germline loops: CDR1 LGHDT, CDR2 YNNKEL (reference sequence). V shed 0 bases and J shed 7 bases, with 15 bases lying between them. Here the CDR3 reads CASSQEVTGAIEAFF. The CDR3 DNA reads as TGTGCCAGCAGCCAAGAAGTTACCGGGGCCATTGAAGCTTTCTTT.

The DNA for the CDR3 is TGTGCCAGCAGCTTAGATCCGGTGGGGTCGGAGACGCAGTATTTT. It translates to CASSLDPVGSETQYF. V gene TRBV11-2 combines with J gene TRBJ2-3; D is ambiguous. The CDR3 spans 15 residues. V lost 0 bases and J 9 bases, leaving 16 bases between the germline ends. Germline V gene lookup returns CDR1 SGHAT and CDR2 FQNNGV.